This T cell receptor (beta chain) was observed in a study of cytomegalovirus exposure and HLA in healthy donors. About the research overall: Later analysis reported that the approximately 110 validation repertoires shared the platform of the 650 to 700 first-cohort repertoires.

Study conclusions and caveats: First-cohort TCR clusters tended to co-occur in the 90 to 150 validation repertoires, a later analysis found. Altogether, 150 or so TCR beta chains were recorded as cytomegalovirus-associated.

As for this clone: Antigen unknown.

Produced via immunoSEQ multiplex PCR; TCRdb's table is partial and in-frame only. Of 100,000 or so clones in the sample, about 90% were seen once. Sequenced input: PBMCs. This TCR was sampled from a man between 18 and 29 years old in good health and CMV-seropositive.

In DNA form, the CDR3 reads TGTGCCAGCAGCCCGCGGACTAGCGGTTGGGGCGAGCAGTACTTC. Translation gives CASSPRTSGWGEQYF. The rearrangement links TRBV7-9 to TRBJ2-7; 10 nucleotides match TRBD2. The CDR3 totals 15 residues. The germline V gene has CDR1 SEHNR and CDR2 FQNEAQ (reference sequence). After removal of 5 bases from V and 6 bases from J, the junction contained 10 bases not matched to a gene.